Sequencing of this T cell receptor (beta chain) was carried out in a study of T cells in Graves' hyperthyroidism and ophthalmopathy. In this sample, this clonotype turned up many times. The CDR3 runs 14 residues. V was pared by 8 bases and J by 2 bases, with 4 bases of the junction left unmatched. The germline V gene encodes CDR1 MDHEN and CDR2 SYDVKM. TCR beta CDR3 sequences were amplified from RNA transcripts. With the HTBI primer set, the TCR CDR3 went through a first round of RT-PCR. MiXCR, applied by TCRdb to the multiplex PCR reads, yields one record per CDR3 protein. In the table there are some 400,000 distinct CDR3 sequences, approximately 19% of which are singletons.

The receptor comes from a woman in her late teens or twenties with Graves' hyperthyroidism. The genes are TRBV28 and TRBJ2-7; TRBD2 agrees at 12 bases. The specimen sequenced was blood. The CDR3 spells CASATSGGPYEQYF. DNA for the CDR3: TGTGCCAGCGCGACTAGCGGGGGCCCCTACGAGCAGTACTTC.